Presented here are 27 T cell receptor beta chains from one specimen sequenced in a study of blood T cell repertoires in COVID-19. Libraries were prepared by immunoSEQ multiplex PCR; TCRdb keeps only in-frame clonotypes and omits some of them. This table has under 200,000 clones, 79% appearing once. The sample consisted of peripheral blood. The source is an older woman with COVID-19, enrolled during active disease.

By proportion, this clone is large. The chain employs TRBV24-1 and TRBJ2-1, with 8 nucleotides matching TRBD1. Germline CDR1 is KGHDR and CDR2 is SFDVKD. The CDR3 runs to 16 residues. The ends lost 1 base at V and 6 bases at J; junction bases unmatched: 7. The CDR3 is CATSDLGQGQGNEQFF. In DNA, the CDR3 is TGTGCCACCAGTGATTTAGGACAGGGTCAGGGCAATGAGCAGTTCTTC.

The rearrangement links TRBV6-5 to TRBJ2-1; D possibly corresponds to TRBD2 (5 bases). The CDR3 has 14 amino acids. Per the germline V gene, CDR1 is MNHEY and CDR2 is SVGAGI. Trimming shortened V by 4 bases and J by 8 bases, and 15 bases separated the two germline ends. CDR3 in amino acids: CASSFRGSKDEQFF. CDR3 sequence (DNA): TGTGCCAGCAGTTTCCGGGGATCAAAGGATGAGCAGTTCTTC.

This clone was found a few times. The chain couples TRBV29-1 to TRBJ1-1; D is perhaps TRBD1 (6 bases). The CDR3 spans 11 residues. Trimming left V 3 bases short and J 7 bases short, with 9 bases between. Germline V CDR1 and CDR2: SQVTM, ANQGSEA. The CDR3 bases are TGCAGCGTTGATATCAGGGGTGAAGCTTTCTTT. This translates into CSVDIRGEAFF. The variable domain in full, completed from reference TRBV29-1 and TRBJ1-1, reads SAVISQKPSRDICQRGTSLTIQCQVDSQVTMMFWYRQQPGQSLTLIATANQGSEATYESGFVIDKFPISRPNLTFSTLTVSNMSPEDSSIYLCSVDIRGEAFFGQGTRLTVV.

The chain recombines TRBV29-1 with TRBJ1-1; 7 bases map to TRBD1. There are 13 residues in the CDR3. Per the germline V gene, CDR1 is SQVTM and CDR2 is ANQGSEA. V shed 5 bases and J 9 bases; nucleotides not matched to a gene: 12. CDR3 DNA sequence: TGCAGCGTTATCCTAGGGGGCACCCCTCAAGCTTTCTTT. Translation gives CSVILGGTPQAFF. The full variable domain, rest sourced from reference TRBV29-1 and TRBJ1-1, is SAVISQKPSRDICQRGTSLTIQCQVDSQVTMMFWYRQQPGQSLTLIATANQGSEATYESGFVIDKFPISRPNLTFSTLTVSNMSPEDSSIYLCSVILGGTPQAFFGQGTRLTVV.

V is TRBV18 and J is TRBJ1-1; 9 bases match TRBD1. CDR1 and CDR2 from the germline V gene are KGHSH and LQKENI. Losses at the gene ends were 3 bases for V and 6 bases for J; bases not matched to a gene: 14. This CDR3 region has 17 residues. CDR3 sequence (DNA): TGTGCCAGCTCACCCCTGGGACAGGGAAGTAGTCGCGCTGAAGCTTTCTTT. Amino acids: CASSPLGQGSSRAEAFF.

Remarks on this clone: One junction end does not reproduce the germline sequence, and a read error may be involved. The CDR3: CASSQGLLDRPGRGANVLTF. CDR3 bases: TGTGCCAGCAGTCAAGGCTTATTGGACAGGCCCGGGCGGGGGGCCAACGTCCTGACTTTC. The chain couples TRBV4-2 to TRBJ2-6, with 7 bases that match TRBD1. CDR3 length: 20 amino acids. The germline CDR1 and CDR2 sequences are LGHNA and YNFKEQ.

V and J are TRBV18 and TRBJ1-6; TRBD1 matches 8 bases. The CDR3 spans 15 residues. The germline CDR1 and CDR2 sequences are KGHSH and LQKENI. V gave up 5 bases and J gave up 10 bases; unmatched junction bases: 10. The CDR3 loop reads CASSLNTDRDSPLHF. DNA for the CDR3: TGTGCCAGCTCATTAAACACGGACAGGGACTCACCCCTCCACTTT.

The rearrangement links TRBV27 to TRBJ2-7; 8 nucleotides line up with TRBD1. The germline V gene has CDR1 MNHEY and CDR2 SMNVEV (reference sequence). The CDR3 runs 18 residues. V was pared by 2 bases and J by 4 bases, with 16 bases of the junction left unmatched. The CDR3 loop reads CASSLPKDRTGYWYEQYV. The DNA of the CDR3 is TGTGCCAGCAGTTTACCTAAGGACCGGACAGGGTACTGGTACGAGCAGTACGTC.

This clone was recorded many times. The chain combines TRBV6-2 or TRBV6-3 with TRBJ1-5; possibly TRBD1 for D (6 bases). V lost 4 bases to trimming and J lost 0 bases, with 22 bases between them. This CDR3 spans 19 amino acids. Germline lookup yields CDR1 MNHEY and CDR2 SVGEGT. The CDR3 reads CASSSVLGSGAYSNQPQHF. Here the CDR3 DNA reads TGTGCCAGCAGTTCCGTCCTTGGCTCAGGGGCTTATAGCAATCAGCCCCAGCATTTT.

The V and J genes are TRBV28 and TRBJ1-4; D gene ambiguous. CDR1 MDHEN and CDR2 SYDVKM come from the germline V gene. The V end lost 6 bases, the J end lost 8 bases, and 28 bases lay between the germline ends. This CDR3 has 18 amino acids. CDR3 DNA sequence: TGTGCCAGCAGGCCGATCAGAGGGCCAGCTGAAACTGGCGAAAAACTGTTTTTT. This sequence encodes CASRPIRGPAETGEKLFF.

This clone was counted only a few times. V is TRBV19 and J is TRBJ2-1; TRBD1 might be the D (7 bases). Trimming pared 3 bases from V and 6 bases from J, leaving 15 bases between. The CDR3 spans 15 residues. CDR1 is LNHDA, CDR2 SQIVND, per germline (reference sequence). The CDR3 nucleotides read TGTGCCAGTAGTATTGACCGGCAGGGGGGCAATGAGCAGTTCTTC. It translates to CASSIDRQGGNEQFF.

V gene TRBV4-2 combines with J gene TRBJ2-3; possibly TRBD2 for D (6 bases). The length of the CDR3 is 15 residues. The germline gives CDR1 LGHNA, CDR2 YNFKEQ. V lost 0 bases to trimming and J lost 5 bases, with 12 bases between them. CDR3 DNA: TGTGCCAGCAGCCAAGATCGGAGGGAGTTAGATACGCAGTATTTT. This sequence encodes CASSQDRRELDTQYF.

The chain employs TRBV11-2 and TRBJ1-2; TRBD1 matches 8 bases. Germline V CDR1 and CDR2: SGHAT, FQNNGV. J lost 4 bases, V lost 5 bases, and 15 bases had no gene match. This CDR3 comprises 17 residues. The CDR3 nucleotides are TGTGCCAGCAGCCTCCATGGCAGGGGGCCACCCCCCTATGGCTACACCTTC. Translation: CASSLHGRGPPPYGYTF.

The chain couples TRBV2 to TRBJ1-2, with D possibly TRBD1 on 6 matching bases. Trimming cost V 6 bases and J 4 bases, with 15 bases left between them. The CDR3 loop spans 14 amino acids. From germline, CDR1 is SNHLY and CDR2 FYNNEI. The CDR3 loop reads CASSPGAEGYGYTF. The CDR3 region has the DNA TGTGCCAGCAGCCCAGGGGCAGAGGGCTATGGCTACACCTTC.

V usage is TRBV6-5 and J usage is TRBJ1-6; D gene unclear. V dropped 0 bases and J dropped 5 bases, with 11 bases sitting between them. The CDR3 is made up of 16 amino acids. Germline V gives CDR1 MNHEY, CDR2 SVGAGI. CDR3 sequence (DNA): TGTGCCAGCAGTTACTCGAGGATGTCCCATAATTCACCCCTCCACTTT. This translates into CASSYSRMSHNSPLHF.

This clone is a singleton in its sample. The chain combines TRBV13 with TRBJ1-1; 8 nucleotides line up with TRBD1. Per germline, CDR1 PRHDT and CDR2 FYEKMQ (reference sequence). The J segment lost 6 bases and the V segment lost 0 bases, leaving 6 bases of the junction unmatched. The CDR3 spans 15 residues. This CDR3 reads CASSLGQGALPEAFF. The CDR3 DNA reads as TGTGCCAGCAGCTTAGGGCAGGGGGCGCTTCCTGAAGCTTTCTTT.

The rearrangement uses TRBV19 and TRBJ2-1; D is uncertain. Germline V lookup: CDR1 LNHDA, CDR2 SQIVND (reference sequence). Trimming shortened V by 5 bases and J by 7 bases, and 12 bases separated the two germline ends. The length of the CDR3 is 13 residues. CDR3 sequence: CASSANLGNEQFF. The CDR3 DNA reads TGTGCCAGTAGTGCCAACCTAGGTAATGAGCAGTTCTTC.

V gene TRBV11-3 combines with J gene TRBJ2-2, with D tentatively TRBD1 (6 bases). The V gene lost 4 bases and the J gene lost 3 bases, with 21 bases spanning the gap. There are 18 residues in the CDR3. Germline V gene lookup returns CDR1 SGHNT and CDR2 YENEEA. The CDR3 nucleotides are TGTGCCAGCAGCTCCAAATGTAAGGACCGACAGGACACCGGGGAGCTGTTTTTT. Encoded protein: CASSSKCKDRQDTGELFF.

V gene TRBV28 combines with J gene TRBJ2-5; TRBD2 matches 9 bases. V lost 6 bases, J lost 4 bases, and 9 bases stayed unmatched. This CDR3 is 15 amino acids long. Per germline, CDR1 MDHEN and CDR2 SYDVKM. The CDR3 nucleotides are TGTGCCAGCAGCCCCTTAGCGGGAGTGGGAGAGACCCAGTACTTC. Translated, it gives CASSPLAGVGETQYF.

The V call is TRBV6-5, the J call TRBJ2-7, with 10 positions matching TRBD1. Germline loops: CDR1 MNHEY, CDR2 SVGAGI. J lost 3 bases, V lost 6 bases, and 2 bases had no gene match. This CDR3 spans 13 amino acids. CDR3 DNA sequence: TGTGCCAGCAGGGGGACAGGGGACTACGAGCAGTACGTC. Protein product: CASRGTGDYEQYV.

Only a few counts were recorded for this clone. The chain is built from TRBV27 and TRBJ2-1; 7 nucleotides line up with TRBD2. V dropped 6 bases and J dropped 6; count of bases not matched to a gene: 8. CDR1 is MNHEY, CDR2 SMNVEV, per germline (reference sequence). The CDR3 is 14 amino acids. The CDR3 nucleotides are TGTGCCAGCAGCTATCGCGGGAGCCCCAATGAGCAGTTCTTC. Protein: CASSYRGSPNEQFF.

This clone was counted once. The chain has TRBV29-1 and TRBJ2-1; 8 bases match TRBD1. V trimming: 7 bases; J trimming: 3 bases; junction bases outside the gene matches: 8. CDR1 SQVTM and CDR2 ANQGSEA come from the germline V gene. The CDR3 loop spans 14 amino acids. The CDR3, as DNA: TGCAGCGCCGCGAGGGGGACAGGCTACAATGAGCAGTTCTTC. Translating it yields CSAARGTGYNEQFF.

The chain combines TRBV27 with TRBJ2-5, with TRBD1 matching over 8 bases. CDR1 MNHEY and CDR2 SMNVEV come from the germline V gene (reference sequence). V lost 5 bases, J lost 5 bases, and 10 bases stayed unmatched. CDR3 size: 15 residues. CDR3: CASSIQGARLETQYF. For the CDR3, the DNA is TGTGCCAGCAGTATCCAGGGGGCAAGGTTGGAGACCCAGTACTTC.

V is TRBV7-3 and J is TRBJ1-6; D may be TRBD1 (5 bases). The CDR3 contains 13 residues. The germline CDR1 and CDR2 sequences are SGHTA and FQGTGA. V gave up 5 bases and J gave up 6 bases, with 8 bases separating them. In nucleotides, the CDR3 is TGTGCCAGCAGCCTCGACAGTAATTCACCCCTCCACTTT. It is translated as CASSLDSNSPLHF.

The genes are TRBV19 and TRBJ2-1, with 7 positions matching TRBD2. Trimming removed 3 bases from V and 2 bases from J; junction bases left unmatched: 4. The germline V gene encodes CDR1 LNHDA and CDR2 SQIVND (reference sequence). The CDR3 has 15 residues. The CDR3 loop is CASSMGGRTYNEQFF. For the CDR3, the DNA is TGTGCCAGTAGTATGGGGGGGAGGACCTACAATGAGCAGTTCTTC. Using reference TRBV19 and TRBJ2-1 for the parts outside the CDR3, the full variable domain is DGGITQSPKYLFRKEGQNVTLSCEQNLNHDAMYWYRQDPGQGLRLIYYSQIVNDFQKGDIAEGYSVSREKKESFPLTVTSAQKNPTAFYLCASSMGGRTYNEQFFGPGTRLTVL.

The chain employs TRBV4-1 and TRBJ2-1; weak D call: TRBD1 (6 bases). CDR3 length equals 16 residues. Trimming removed 0 bases from V and 1 base from J, with 10 bases in between. CDR1 is MGHRA, CDR2 YSYEKL, per germline. The CDR3 DNA is TGCGCCAGCAGCCAAGACGGGACACCTTCCTACAATGAGCAGTTCTTC. It codes for CASSQDGTPSYNEQFF.

This sequence joins TRBV13 and TRBJ2-5; maybe TRBD1 (5 bases). The CDR3 contains 17 residues. Trimming took off 3 bases at V and 4 bases at J, with 21 bases between the two ends. Germline V gene data show CDR1 as PRHDT and CDR2 as FYEKMQ (reference sequence). The CDR3 reads CASSFNNLGQGGETQYF. The CDR3 coding sequence is TGTGCCAGCAGCTTCAATAACCTGGGCCAGGGTGGAGAGACCCAGTACTTC.